This paragraph covers one T cell receptor beta chain sequence. This sample was included in a study of T-cell memory formation after mild COVID-19. CDR3 length: 14 amino acids. The junction had 6 bases not matched to a gene; V was cut back by 7 bases and J by 1 base. Germline CDR1 is MNHNS and CDR2 is SASEGT. Libraries for TCRalpha and TCRbeta carried sample barcodes and unique molecular identifiers via 5'RACE. Via MiXCR, TCRdb re-called the 5' RACE reads, giving one row per CDR3 protein. Here the sample spans around 310,000 distinct CDR3 sequences, approximately 22% being singletons. The material sequenced was PBMCs or a T cell subset sorted from them (not recorded which). The TCR sequence derives from a man aged 18 to 30 who had mild COVID-19 (a few samples of this study predate the infection). Cell type and time point are not known. The chain has TRBV6-1 and TRBJ2-5, with 7 nucleotides matching TRBD1. CDR3 nucleotide sequence: TGTGCCAGCACCCGAGGGACAGCCCAAGAGACCCAGTACTTC. It yields the protein CASTRGTAQETQYF.